A single sample gave rise to the 22 T cell receptor beta chains below, sequenced in a study of shared clonotypes between healthy human individuals. Produced via immunoSEQ multiplex PCR; TCRdb's table is partial and in-frame only. The table includes roughly 1 million clones, about 77% detected once. Sample: memory CD4+ T cells sorted from blood. Noted subset: CD45RA-negative fraction. The receptor source for this set is a man between 18 and 35 years old in good health.

The chain has TRBV7-8 and TRBJ2-5; no definite D call. TRBJ2-7 explains the end of the DNA better; the J call may be wrong. This CDR3 has 14 amino acids. Germline CDR1 SGHVS, CDR2 FQNEAQ. CDR3 nucleotides: TGTGCCAGCAGACCCCTCCCTAGTTCACACGAGCAGTACTTC. The encoded protein is CASRPLPSSHEQYF.

In the case of this clone: Other DNA variants within this sample encode the same CDR3. The gene calls are TRBV20-1 and TRBJ2-5, with D unresolved. Germline lookup yields CDR1 DFQATT and CDR2 SNEGSKA (reference sequence). Trimming stripped 6 bases from V and 0 bases from J, with 5 bases between. The CDR3 totals 11 residues. The chain's CDR3 is CSAGHQETQYF. The DNA of the CDR3 is TGCAGTGCCGGACACCAAGAGACCCAGTACTTC.

V and J are TRBV19 and TRBJ1-1; D is unresolved. Trimming removed 8 bases from V and 6 bases from J, with 13 bases in between. Per the germline V gene, CDR1 is LNHDA and CDR2 is SQIVND (reference sequence). The CDR3 loop spans 12 amino acids. The CDR3 DNA reads TGTGCCAGTTCCCAGGAGGCCTCTGAAGCTTTCTTT. Protein: CASSQEASEAFF.

The chain employs TRBV11-1 and TRBJ2-3; D may be TRBD1 (6 bases). The CDR3 sequence is 14 residues long. Trimming cost V 3 bases and J 2 bases, with 9 bases left between them. Looked up from germline, CDR1 is SGHAT and CDR2 is FQDESV (reference sequence). The CDR3 is CASSLGHPTDTQYF. CDR3 sequence (DNA): TGTGCCAGCAGCTTGGGACACCCCACAGATACGCAGTATTTT.

This clone was recorded once. This chain's CDR3 is CATSRDRTPREQYF. The CDR3 DNA reads TGTGCCACCAGCAGAGATAGGACCCCCCGTGAGCAGTACTTC. This chain connects TRBV15 to TRBJ2-7; D is ambiguous. In germline, CDR1 is LNHNV, CDR2 YYDKDF (reference sequence). V dropped 0 bases and J dropped 7 bases, with 13 bases sitting between them. The CDR3 length is 14 residues.

This clone has only a few counts. This chain connects TRBV5-1 to TRBJ2-1; 10 bases fit TRBD1. Germline-derived CDR1 and CDR2 are SGHRS and YFSETQ. There are 13 residues in the CDR3. The ends lost 4 bases at V and 9 bases at J; junction bases unmatched: 4. CDR3 protein: CASSLRDRGEQFF. DNA of the CDR3: TGCGCCAGCAGCCTCCGGGACAGGGGTGAGCAGTTCTTC.

In the case of this clone: This specimen includes other DNA sequences encoding the same CDR3. V gene TRBV9 combines with J gene TRBJ2-1, with 12 bases identical to TRBD2. Trimming removed 2 bases from V and 5 bases from J; junction bases left unmatched: 2. The CDR3 covers 15 residues. Germline V gives CDR1 SGDLS, CDR2 YYNGEE. CDR3 sequence: CASSVRLAGDNEQFF. Here the CDR3 DNA reads TGTGCCAGCAGCGTCCGACTAGCGGGGGACAATGAGCAGTTCTTC.

Only one count was recorded for this clone. The chain has TRBV7-2 and TRBJ1-1, with no clear D. This CDR3 has 13 amino acids. V was cut by 5 bases and J by 1 base, with 8 bases left in between. In germline, CDR1 is SGHTA, CDR2 FQGNSA. CDR3 sequence: CASSVQRNTEAFF. The CDR3 DNA reads as TGTGCCAGCAGCGTACAGAGGAACACTGAAGCTTTCTTT.

V is TRBV18 and J is TRBJ2-5, with D uncertain. The CDR3 is made up of 13 amino acids. Between the trimmed V and J ends, which lost 5 bases and 7 bases, there was a span of 14 bases. CDR1 is KGHSH and CDR2 is LQKENI in the germline V gene. CDR3 DNA: TGTGCCAGCTCATCGGACCGTACGGGGACCCAGTACTTC. Its protein is CASSSDRTGTQYF. Drawing the rest from reference TRBV18 and TRBJ2-5, the complete variable domain is NAGVMQNPRHLVRRRGQEARLRCSPMKGHSHVYWYRQLPEEGLKFMVYLQKENIIDESGMPKERFSAEFPKEGPSILRIQQVVRGDSAAYFCASSSDRTGTQYFGPGTRLLVL.

The V call is TRBV2, the J call TRBJ2-7; 12 nucleotides match TRBD1. Germline CDR1 SNHLY, CDR2 FYNNEI. The V segment lost 6 bases and the J segment 2 bases; nucleotides outside the gene matches: 11. The CDR3 covers 17 residues. Here the CDR3 DNA reads TGTGCCAGCAGCTCCGGGACAGGGGGCTATCGTGCCTACGAGCAGTACTTC. The encoded protein is CASSSGTGGYRAYEQYF. The full variable domain, rest sourced from reference TRBV2 and TRBJ2-7, is EPEVTQTPSHQVTQMGQEVILRCVPISNHLYFYWYRQILGQKVEFLVSFYNNEISEKSEIFDDQFSVERPDGSNFTLKIRSTKLEDSAMYFCASSSGTGGYRAYEQYFGPGTRLTVT.

The V call is TRBV2, the J call TRBJ2-3; D not certain. V lost 2 bases and J 1 base, leaving 4 bases between the germline ends. The CDR3 is 13 amino acids. Germline V gene data show CDR1 as SNHLY and CDR2 as FYNNEI. The CDR3 DNA is TGTGCCAGCAGTGAATGGGGCACAGATACGCAGTATTTT. It encodes CASSEWGTDTQYF.

This CDR3 reads CASSLGDFEDTQYF. The CDR3 DNA sequence: TGCGCCAGCAGCTTAGGGGACTTTGAAGATACGCAGTATTTT. The V gene is TRBV5-1, the J gene TRBJ2-3, with D possibly being TRBD2 (6 bases). This CDR3 is 14 amino acids long. Germline loops: CDR1 SGHRS, CDR2 YFSETQ. V was pared by 2 bases and J by 5 bases, with 12 bases between.

V gene TRBV5-4 combines with J gene TRBJ2-1; TRBD2 aligns across 8 bases. Trimming removed 3 bases from V and 8 bases from J; junction bases left unmatched: 13. CDR3 size: 16 residues. Germline loops: CDR1 SGHNT, CDR2 YYREEE (reference sequence). CDR3 sequence: CASSSRTSQGQHEQFF. CDR3 coding DNA: TGTGCCAGCAGCTCTCGGACTAGCCAGGGCCAACATGAGCAGTTCTTC. Full variable domain (remainder filled in from reference TRBV5-4 and TRBJ2-1): ETGVTQSPTHLIKTRGQQVTLRCSSQSGHNTVSWYQQALGQGPQFIFQYYREEENGRGNFPPRFSGLQFPNYSSELNVNALELDDSALYLCASSSRTSQGQHEQFFGPGTRLTVL.

V and J are TRBV28 and TRBJ1-3; D call uncertain. The V gene lost 11 bases and the J gene lost 0 bases, with 11 bases spanning the gap. From germline, CDR1 is MDHEN and CDR2 SYDVKM. The CDR3 has 13 residues. CDR3 in DNA: TGTGCCTCCGGAACAAACTCTGGAAACACCATATATTTT. This gives the protein CASGTNSGNTIYF.

This clone was picked up one time. This chain links TRBV11-2 with TRBJ2-1; a weak D match, TRBD1 (6 bases). The germline V gene encodes CDR1 SGHAT and CDR2 FQNNGV. The V end lost 1 base, the J end lost 6 bases, and 16 bases lay between the germline ends. The CDR3 totals 16 residues. The CDR3 loop is CASSLAPQPGANEQFF. CDR3 DNA sequence: TGTGCCAGCAGCTTAGCCCCGCAACCAGGGGCCAATGAGCAGTTCTTC.

The rearrangement uses TRBV6-5 and TRBJ1-2, with 7 positions matching TRBD1. Germline CDR1 reads MNHEY; CDR2 reads SVGAGI. This CDR3 is built from 15 residues. V was pared by 7 bases and J by 0 bases, with 8 bases of the junction left unmatched. CDR3 protein: CASTRDSISNYGYTF. The CDR3 DNA reads as TGTGCCAGCACCCGGGACAGCATTTCTAACTATGGCTACACCTTC.

The rearrangement joins TRBV11-2 to TRBJ2-2; 10 positions match TRBD2. The CDR3 runs to 17 residues. CDR1 and CDR2 (germline): SGHAT, FQNNGV. V was pared by 3 bases and J by 7 bases, with 11 bases of the junction left unmatched. This CDR3 reads CASSFSLAGATGGELFF. CDR3 coding DNA: TGTGCCAGCAGCTTCTCCCTAGCGGGGGCCACCGGCGGGGAGCTGTTTTTT.

This chain links TRBV21-1 with TRBJ1-6. TRBV21-1 is a pseudogene. This CDR3 has 11 residues. CDR3 loop: CASSNFLDLHF. In nucleotides, the CDR3 is TGTGCCAGCAGCAATTTTCTGGACCTCCACTTT.

The chain joins TRBV19 to TRBJ2-3, with 9 bases aligning to TRBD2. The CDR3 is made up of 17 amino acids. The V and J ends lost 5 bases and 2 bases, in that order; junction bases with no gene match: 11. Germline CDR1 LNHDA, CDR2 SQIVND (reference sequence). The CDR3 loop reads CASSPRTSVYYTDTQYF. The DNA of the CDR3 is TGTGCCAGTAGTCCTAGGACTAGCGTCTATTACACAGATACGCAGTATTTT.

Comment on this clone: A much larger clone differs by one base, so this may be a read error. The same CDR3 is also encoded by other DNA sequences in this sample. The V and J genes are TRBV5-4 and TRBJ2-3, with TRBD2 matching 11 bases. V shed 2 bases and J 0 bases; nucleotides not matched to a gene: 2. Per the germline V gene, CDR1 is SGHNT and CDR2 is YYREEE (reference sequence). There are 16 residues in the CDR3. CDR3: CASSLRTSGSTDTQYF. The DNA for the CDR3 is TGTGCCAGCAGCTTAAGGACTAGCGGGAGCACAGATACGCAGTATTTT.

On this clone: This CDR3 is also generated by other DNA sequences in the sample. The chain employs TRBV6-6 and TRBJ1-4, with D possibly matching TRBD1 (6 bases). The CDR3 sequence is 12 residues long. V shed 5 bases and J shed 8 bases, with 9 bases lying between them. Looked up from germline, CDR1 is MNHNY and CDR2 is SVGAGI (reference sequence). In nucleotides, the CDR3 is TGTGCCAGCAGTGGGGACACAGAAAAACTGTTTTTT. Its translation: CASSGDTEKLFF.

The rearrangement joins TRBV4-1 to TRBJ1-2; 11 positions match TRBD1. Germline loops: CDR1 MGHRA, CDR2 YSYEKL. The CDR3 has 18 residues. V lost 4 bases and J lost 8; bases outside the gene matches: 18. CDR3 sequence reads: CASSLPGHLGQGAQGYTF. CDR3 sequence (DNA): TGCGCCAGCAGCCTCCCCGGGCATCTCGGACAGGGGGCGCAAGGCTACACCTTC.